What follows are 27 T cell receptor beta chains derived from one specimen sequenced in a study of OX40 agonist ivuxolimab in advanced cancers. Measured with immunoSEQ multiplex PCR; TCRdb has only the in-frame clones, and not every one. The repertoire holds fewer than 20,000 clones, over 70% seen once, with over 10% in the top ten. The material was CD4+ or CD8+ T cells sorted from blood, obtained in a trial of the OX40 agonist ivuxolimab. The source is an adult with an advanced solid tumor such as melanoma, head and neck, liver or kidney cancer.

This chain connects TRBV5-1 to TRBJ2-2; 10 bases map to TRBD2. The germline gives CDR1 SGHRS, CDR2 YFSETQ. This CDR3 is 15 amino acids long. The junction had 7 bases not matched to a gene; V was cut back by 0 bases and J by 11 bases. The CDR3: CASSLAGTSVLELFF. CDR3 nucleotides: TGCGCCAGCAGCTTGGCCGGGACTAGCGTGTTAGAGCTGTTTTTT.

The chain is built from TRBV27 and TRBJ1-6; D uncertain. V lost 0 bases and J lost 7, with 4 bases in between. There are 13 residues in the CDR3. Germline V gives CDR1 MNHEY, CDR2 SMNVEV (reference sequence). The CDR3 region has the DNA TGTGCCAGCAGTTTATCGGGGAATTCACCCCTCCACTTT. It translates to CASSLSGNSPLHF.

The chain carries TRBV2 and TRBJ2-5, with 8 bases identical to TRBD2. CDR1 is SNHLY and CDR2 is FYNNEI in the germline V gene. J lost 0 bases, V lost 10 bases, and 7 bases had no gene match. This CDR3 has 14 residues. Here the CDR3 DNA reads TGTGCCATCGCGGGGGGCCCGTACCAAGAGACCCAGTACTTC. Translated: CAIAGGPYQETQYF.

The chain links TRBV6-5 to TRBJ1-1, with a possible D match to TRBD1 (5 bases). CDR3 length: 13 residues. Trimming stripped 7 bases from V and 8 bases from J, with 17 bases between. Germline CDR1 and CDR2: MNHEY and SVGAGI. The CDR3 coding sequence is TGTGCCAGCACCGACAGCAGCGCAGGGGAAGCTTTCTTT. Protein: CASTDSSAGEAFF.

The V and J genes are TRBV7-2 and TRBJ2-1, with D perhaps assigned TRBD1 or TRBD2 (6 bases each). The CDR3 consists of 13 residues. Trimming shortened V by 6 bases and J by 6 bases, and 12 bases separated the two germline ends. Looked up from germline, CDR1 is SGHTA and CDR2 is FQGNSA. The CDR3 coding sequence is TGTGCCAGCAGTCAATGGGGGGCCAATGAGCAGTTCTTC. Translated, it gives CASSQWGANEQFF.

The chain combines TRBV7-9 with TRBJ1-1; the D gene is possibly TRBD1 (6 bases). The germline V and J ends were trimmed by 1 base and 3 bases, with 15 bases remaining between them. The CDR3 sequence is 16 residues long. CDR1 is SEHNR, CDR2 FQNEAQ, per germline (reference sequence). CDR3 in amino acids: CASSLGYGRGDTEAFF. CDR3 nucleotide sequence: TGTGCCAGCAGCTTAGGTTATGGTAGGGGGGACACTGAAGCTTTCTTT.

This clone occurred once. The CDR3 DNA reads TGTGCCACCCAGCAGTGGGGGACAGGGAACACCGGGGAGCTGTTTTTT. This codes for CATQQWGTGNTGELFF. V and J are TRBV25-1 and TRBJ2-2; 8 bases align to TRBD1. CDR1 is MGHDK and CDR2 is SYGVNS in the germline V gene. This CDR3 is 16 amino acids long. The ends lost 10 bases at V and 1 base at J; junction bases unmatched: 11.

The rearrangement joins TRBV7-8 to TRBJ1-5; the D is unclear. With 0 bases removed from V and 5 bases from J, the gap between germline ends came to 11 bases. The CDR3 extends over 15 amino acids. Germline V gives CDR1 SGHVS, CDR2 FQNEAQ. CDR3 loop: CASSLAFRTDQPQHF. For the CDR3, the DNA is TGTGCCAGCAGCTTAGCTTTTCGTACAGATCAGCCCCAGCATTTT.

The CDR3 DNA is TGCGCCAGCAGCCCTCTGCAGGGGAGCTCCTACGAGCAGTACTTC. Translated, it gives CASSPLQGSSYEQYF. The chain uses TRBV4-1 and TRBJ2-7; tentative D call: TRBD1 (6 bases). The length of the CDR3 is 15 residues. With 4 bases removed from V and 0 bases from J, the gap between germline ends came to 13 bases. Germline CDR1 is MGHRA and CDR2 is YSYEKL.

The chain has TRBV19 and TRBJ1-4, with 7 bases identical to TRBD1. The CDR3 has 15 amino acids. Germline CDR1 LNHDA, CDR2 SQIVND (reference sequence). Germline trimming cut 5 bases from V and 1 base from J; bases unmatched to any gene: 4. The chain's CDR3 is CASSSRQGTNEKLFF. The CDR3 nucleotides read TGTGCCAGTAGTTCCAGACAGGGAACTAATGAAAAACTGTTTTTT.

The chain recombines TRBV5-1 with TRBJ2-1, with D possibly being TRBD1 (6 bases). This CDR3 is built from 12 residues. Trimming shortened V by 3 bases and J by 8 bases, and 9 bases separated the two germline ends. Germline V gene lookup returns CDR1 SGHRS and CDR2 YFSETQ. The DNA for the CDR3 is TGCGCCAGCAGCTCAACAGGGTATGAGCAGTTCTTC. Translating it yields CASSSTGYEQFF.

The chain uses TRBV4-2 and TRBJ1-2; D unclear. CDR1 and CDR2 (germline): LGHNA, YNFKEQ. The CDR3 spans 15 residues. The V gene lost 0 bases and the J gene lost 3 bases, with 11 bases spanning the gap. This chain's CDR3 is CASSQDVQTYYGYTF. CDR3 coding DNA: TGTGCCAGCAGCCAAGACGTGCAGACCTACTATGGCTACACCTTC.

This rearrangement joins TRBV7-6 to TRBJ2-1; the D gene is possibly TRBD2 (6 bases). This CDR3 has 17 residues. Germline-derived CDR1 and CDR2 are SGHVS and FNYEAQ. V was pared by 5 bases and J by 4 bases, with 21 bases between. CDR3 protein: CASSASPVGRLYNEQFF. CDR3 nucleotides: TGTGCCAGCAGCGCTTCCCCCGTGGGGAGGCTATACAATGAGCAGTTCTTC.

The chain uses TRBV5-4 and TRBJ2-7; possibly TRBD2 for D (5 bases). Trimming took off 3 bases at V and 6 bases at J, with 19 bases between the two ends. The CDR3 spans 15 residues. The germline CDR1 and CDR2 sequences are SGHNT and YYREEE (reference sequence). Written as DNA, the CDR3 is TGTGCCAGCAGCTCACTCCCGGGCCCGGGGTCCGAGCAGTACTTC. Its translation is CASSSLPGPGSEQYF.

The CDR3 region is CSVLTVKTGRNTEAFF. The CDR3 coding sequence is TGCAGCGTATTGACAGTAAAGACAGGCAGAAACACTGAAGCTTTCTTT. This chain links TRBV29-1 with TRBJ1-1; tentatively, D is TRBD1 (6 bases). The ends were cut back, 6 bases at V and 2 bases at J, with 22 bases in the middle. The CDR3 loop spans 16 amino acids. Looked up from germline, CDR1 is SQVTM and CDR2 is ANQGSEA.

Remarks on this clone: Within the sample, other DNA sequences also encode this same CDR3. The chain has TRBV19 and TRBJ1-1; perhaps TRBD1 as D (5 bases). The germline V gene encodes CDR1 LNHDA and CDR2 SQIVND (reference sequence). Trimming cost V 3 bases and J 0 bases, with 11 bases left between them. The CDR3 runs 15 residues. CDR3 in amino acids: CASSMGPMMNTEAFF. The CDR3 DNA sequence: TGTGCCAGTAGTATGGGGCCGATGATGAACACTGAAGCTTTCTTT. Variable domain in full (rest from reference TRBV19 and TRBJ1-1): DGGITQSPKYLFRKEGQNVTLSCEQNLNHDAMYWYRQDPGQGLRLIYYSQIVNDFQKGDIAEGYSVSREKKESFPLTVTSAQKNPTAFYLCASSMGPMMNTEAFFGQGTRLTVV.

This chain links TRBV7-8 with TRBJ1-2, with D unresolved. The CDR3 has 13 residues. Germline values: CDR1 SGHVS, CDR2 FQNEAQ. V gave up 3 bases and J gave up 8 bases, with 13 bases separating them. In DNA form, the CDR3 reads TGTGCCAGCAGCTTCGACGGGCTCTTCGGCTACACCTTC. It specifies CASSFDGLFGYTF. The variable domain in full, with the rest retrieved from reference TRBV7-8 and TRBJ1-2, is GAGVSQSPRYKVAKRGQDVALRCDPISGHVSLFWYQQALGQGPEFLTYFQNEAQLDKSGLPSDRFFAERPEGSVSTLKIQRTQQEDSAVYLCASSFDGLFGYTFGSGTRLTVV.

In DNA form, the CDR3 reads TGTGCCAGCAGTCTGGCAGAGGGGGGCTCCTACAATGAGCAGTTCTTC. It yields the protein CASSLAEGGSYNEQFF. V and J are TRBV4-2 and TRBJ2-1; D tentatively fits TRBD1 or TRBD2 (6 bases each). CDR1 is LGHNA and CDR2 is YNFKEQ in the germline V gene. Trimming took 6 bases from V and 0 from J, leaving 15 bases between them. This CDR3 has 16 amino acids.

J is TRBJ2-7 and V is TRBV11-3; D may be TRBD2 (7 bases). Trimming took 5 bases from V and 5 from J, leaving 16 bases between them. The CDR3 consists of 14 residues. The germline V gene encodes CDR1 SGHNT and CDR2 YENEEA. This CDR3 is CASSHLGGPHEQYF. As DNA, the CDR3 is TGTGCCAGCAGCCACCTGGGGGGGCCCCACGAGCAGTACTTC.

This clone was counted once. The chain employs TRBV6-5 and TRBJ1-5; TRBD1 is a possible D gene (5 bases). This CDR3 comprises 15 residues. V gave up 2 bases and J gave up 5 bases, with 13 bases separating them. Germline CDR1 is MNHEY and CDR2 is SVGAGI. The CDR3 DNA reads as TGTGCCAGCAGTTACCCGGGGCGGGGGTATCAGCCCCAGCATTTT. This sequence encodes CASSYPGRGYQPQHF.

The rearrangement joins TRBV7-9 to TRBJ1-4; D perhaps matches TRBD1 (6 bases). From germline, CDR1 is SEHNR and CDR2 FQNEAQ (reference sequence). This CDR3 has 13 residues. Deletions cut 5 bases from V and 12 bases from J, with 16 bases between. CDR3 DNA: TGTGCCAGCAGCCCCTCGTCGAGGGGGGAACTGTTTTTT. Its translation is CASSPSSRGELFF.

This chain connects TRBV7-9 to TRBJ1-2; D is unclear. Trimming shortened V by 2 bases and J by 11 bases, and 12 bases separated the two germline ends. CDR3 length: 12 amino acids. Looked up from germline, CDR1 is SEHNR and CDR2 is FQNEAQ (reference sequence). CDR3 coding DNA: TGTGCCAGCAGCTTATGGGCAGGAGGATACACCTTC. Translated, it gives CASSLWAGGYTF.

The rearrangement joins TRBV11-3 to TRBJ1-1; TRBD1 might be the D (5 bases). This CDR3 spans 13 amino acids. CDR1 and CDR2 (germline): SGHNT, YENEEA. With 5 bases removed from V and 5 bases from J, the gap between germline ends came to 12 bases. The CDR3 nucleotides are TGTGCCAGCAGCCCTTTGGGGGGGACTGAAGCTTTCTTT. Residues: CASSPLGGTEAFF.

The chain links TRBV7-8 to TRBJ2-7, with 7 bases matching TRBD2. This CDR3 region has 13 residues. V shed 5 bases, J shed 5 bases, and the junction held 6 bases outside the gene matches. Germline V CDR1 and CDR2: SGHVS, FQNEAQ. CDR3 nucleotides: TGTGCCAGCAGCCTTGGGGGGGTAGACGAGCAGTACTTC. This translates into CASSLGGVDEQYF. Drawing the rest from reference TRBV7-8 and TRBJ2-7, the complete variable domain is GAGVSQSPRYKVAKRGQDVALRCDPISGHVSLFWYQQALGQGPEFLTYFQNEAQLDKSGLPSDRFFAERPEGSVSTLKIQRTQQEDSAVYLCASSLGGVDEQYFGPGTRLTVT.

The gene calls are TRBV11-1 and TRBJ1-1; D is uncertain. CDR3 length: 12 amino acids. V lost 4 bases and J lost 3, with 6 bases in between. Germline CDR1 is SGHAT and CDR2 is FQDESV (reference sequence). The CDR3 spells CASSYGDTEAFF. The CDR3 DNA reads as TGTGCCAGCAGCTACGGAGACACTGAAGCTTTCTTT.

The chain couples TRBV11-3 to TRBJ2-7; D is unclear. This CDR3 is 16 amino acids long. Trimming left V 0 bases short and J 0 bases short, with 12 bases between. Germline V gene sequence: CDR1 SGHNT, CDR2 YENEEA. DNA of the CDR3: TGTGCCAGCAGCTTAGATTGGACGGACCCCTCCTACGAGCAGTACTTC. Translated: CASSLDWTDPSYEQYF.

The J gene is TRBJ2-3, the V gene TRBV20-1; D call uncertain. This CDR3 is built from 11 residues. Trimming shortened V by 6 bases and J by 3 bases, and 7 bases separated the two germline ends. CDR1 and CDR2 from the germline V gene are DFQATT and SNEGSKA (reference sequence). The CDR3 DNA reads TGCAGTGCGGACCAAACAGATACGCAGTATTTT. Translated: CSADQTDTQYF.